This T cell receptor (beta chain) stems from a study of radiotherapy plus CTLA-4 blockade in lung cancer. The method was immunoSEQ multiplex PCR; TCRdb's version includes in-frame clones alone and lacks a portion of them. The sample lists about 44,000 clones, approximately 77% occurring once. V shed 7 bases, J shed 4 bases, and the junction held 3 bases outside the gene matches. The CDR3 is 13 residues long. Germline V gene sequence: CDR1 SGHVS, CDR2 FNYEAQ. The sequence came from a human donor with non-small cell lung cancer whose response to radiotherapy plus ipilimumab could not be evaluated. The V call is TRBV7-6, the J call TRBJ2-3, with 9 bases aligning to TRBD2. The specimen comprised peripheral blood, sampled from a patient treated with radiotherapy plus ipilimumab. CDR3 DNA sequence: TGTGCCAGCACCCGACTAGCGGCAGATACGCAGTATTTT. The encoded protein is CASTRLAADTQYF.